What follows are 32 T cell receptor beta chains derived from one specimen sequenced in a study of T cell responses to AZD1222 COVID-19 vaccine. The data were produced by immunoSEQ multiplex PCR, yet TCRdb's version contains in-frame clones alone and is incomplete. The sample holds some 140,000 clones, 85% to 95% seen once. The sample here was peripheral blood, taken 28 days after the second AZD1222 dose. These receptors all stem from an adult who received the AZD1222 COVID-19 vaccine.

This chain joins TRBV9 and TRBJ2-3; D uncertain. V was cut by 1 base and J by 3 bases, with 15 bases left in between. Germline V gene sequence: CDR1 SGDLS, CDR2 YYNGEE. The CDR3 is made up of 16 amino acids. In DNA, the CDR3 is TGTGCCAGCAGCGTAAGGACCCAGGAAGGGACAGATACGCAGTATTTT. It yields the protein CASSVRTQEGTDTQYF.

The chain combines TRBV5-6 with TRBJ1-5; D uncertain. Between the trimmed V and J ends, which lost 1 base and 0 bases, there was a span of 8 bases. The germline V gene has CDR1 SGHDT and CDR2 YYEEEE. The CDR3 is 15 amino acids. The CDR3 DNA sequence: TGTGCCAGCAGCTTGTACTCCGGTAGCAATCAGCCCCAGCATTTT. This translates into CASSLYSGSNQPQHF.

This clone was picked up one time. The chain uses TRBV4-1 and TRBJ1-1; D ambiguous. V shed 1 base and J shed 4 bases, with 13 bases lying between them. This CDR3 has 15 residues. Germline V gives CDR1 MGHRA, CDR2 YSYEKL. The CDR3 spells CASSQGGTILTEAFF. The CDR3 nucleotides are TGCGCCAGCAGCCAAGGGGGAACTATTCTCACTGAAGCTTTCTTT.

Here the CDR3 DNA reads TGCGCCAGCAGCCAAGGAGGACGACAGGGGCCCTATGGCTACACCTTC. It specifies CASSQGGRQGPYGYTF. V usage is TRBV4-1 and J usage is TRBJ1-2, with 8 bases lining up with TRBD1. V shed 1 base, J shed 4 bases, and the junction held 8 bases outside the gene matches. The CDR3 has 16 residues. CDR1 is MGHRA and CDR2 is YSYEKL in the germline V gene.

This rearrangement joins TRBV5-1 to TRBJ1-2, with 7 positions matching TRBD1. Germline V gives CDR1 SGHRS, CDR2 YFSETQ. The junction had 6 bases not matched to a gene; V was cut back by 0 bases and J by 4 bases. The CDR3 totals 15 residues. The CDR3 region is CASSLEGQMGYGYTF. The CDR3 bases are TGCGCCAGCAGCTTGGAGGGACAGATGGGCTATGGCTACACCTTC.

The chain couples TRBV5-5 to TRBJ2-7; D is ambiguous. V was cut by 0 bases and J by 4 bases, with 11 bases left in between. This CDR3 has 14 residues. The germline V gene has CDR1 SGHKS and CDR2 YYEKEE (reference sequence). The CDR3 sequence: CASSLEGALYEQYF. The CDR3 DNA reads as TGTGCCAGCAGCTTGGAGGGCGCCCTATACGAGCAGTACTTC.

This sequence joins TRBV2 and TRBJ1-1, with D tentatively TRBD1 (6 bases). This CDR3 comprises 15 residues. Trimming shortened V by 6 bases and J by 0 bases, and 14 bases separated the two germline ends. Germline values: CDR1 SNHLY, CDR2 FYNNEI. CDR3 in DNA: TGTGCCAGCAGGCTGGAGGGGGGGGTGAACACTGAAGCTTTCTTT. Protein: CASRLEGGVNTEAFF.

DNA for the CDR3: TGTGCCAGCAGCCAAGGGGGGTTCACAGATACGCAGTATTTT. Its translation is CASSQGGFTDTQYF. The chain is built from TRBV6-6 and TRBJ2-3; D possibly uses TRBD1 or TRBD2 (6 bases each). The germline CDR1 and CDR2 sequences are MNHNY and SVGAGI (reference sequence). The CDR3 is 14 amino acids. Trimming cost V 6 bases and J 2 bases, with 12 bases left between them.

The V call is TRBV5-1, the J call TRBJ1-2; maybe TRBD1 (5 bases). Germline CDR1 reads SGHRS; CDR2 reads YFSETQ. The CDR3 loop spans 15 amino acids. V gave up 4 bases and J gave up 8 bases, with 21 bases separating them. The CDR3: CASSVTSGTGGGYTF. DNA of the CDR3: TGCGCCAGCAGCGTGACAAGCGGGACCGGGGGAGGCTACACCTTC.

This chain connects TRBV6-2 or TRBV6-3 to TRBJ1-5, with D unclear. V was shortened by 6 bases and J by 5 bases, with 8 bases between the two germline ends. The CDR3 has 12 amino acids. Germline lookup yields CDR1 MNHEY and CDR2 SVGEGT. CDR3 DNA sequence: TGTGCCAGCAGCCCGCAAGATCAGCCCCAGCATTTT. Residues: CASSPQDQPQHF.

This clone was detected only once. The V gene is TRBV28, the J gene TRBJ1-1; D ambiguous. CDR1 and CDR2 from the germline V gene are MDHEN and SYDVKM. With 5 bases removed from V and 11 bases from J, the gap between germline ends came to 12 bases. The CDR3 spans 11 residues. CDR3 residues: CASSTDLGAFF. The CDR3 DNA sequence: TGTGCCAGCAGTACCGACCTCGGGGCTTTCTTT.

The V gene is TRBV6-5, the J gene TRBJ2-7, with D maybe TRBD2 (5 bases). Germline V gene sequence: CDR1 MNHEY, CDR2 SVGAGI. Trimming shortened V by 6 bases and J by 4 bases, and 16 bases separated the two germline ends. CDR3 length: 14 residues. The CDR3 nucleotides are TGTGCCAGCAGATCGGGCCCCGGGGAATACGAGCAGTACTTC. Encoded protein: CASRSGPGEYEQYF.

V and J are TRBV5-1 and TRBJ1-2; a possible D gene is TRBD1 (6 bases). The CDR3 is 16 residues long. Germline V gives CDR1 SGHRS, CDR2 YFSETQ. Trimming left V 6 bases short and J 6 bases short, with 24 bases between. This CDR3 reads CASKVRSGHPGDGYTF. CDR3 sequence (DNA): TGCGCCAGCAAGGTTAGATCGGGACACCCAGGAGATGGCTACACCTTC.

The chain combines TRBV7-9 with TRBJ1-2; 9 positions match TRBD1. Germline V gene sequence: CDR1 SEHNR, CDR2 FQNEAQ (reference sequence). Trimming at V came to 5 bases and at J to 6 bases, leaving 7 bases not matched to a gene. CDR3 length: 14 residues. The DNA of the CDR3 is TGTGCCAGCAGCCCGACAGGGGGTAGTCATGGCTACACCTTC. Translating it yields CASSPTGGSHGYTF.

The chain combines TRBV11-2 with TRBJ1-6; D gene ambiguous. Trimming removed 0 bases at V and 3 bases at J, with 6 bases between. CDR3 length: 15 residues. Germline V gene data show CDR1 as SGHAT and CDR2 as FQNNGV. CDR3 loop: CASSLDRGYNSPLHF. Written as DNA, the CDR3 is TGTGCCAGCAGCTTAGATCGAGGCTATAATTCACCCCTCCACTTT.

The genes are TRBV5-4 and TRBJ2-4; 8 positions agree with TRBD2. The CDR3 is 16 residues long. Germline CDR1 reads SGHNT; CDR2 reads YYREEE (reference sequence). V was clipped by 6 bases and J by 1 base; unmatched bases: 9. This CDR3 is CASTDRGGGAKNIQYF. The CDR3 DNA reads as TGTGCCAGCACCGACCGGGGGGGCGGGGCCAAAAACATTCAGTACTTC.

This chain joins TRBV7-9 and TRBJ1-2; 8 nucleotides match TRBD1. The V gene end was trimmed by 5 bases and the J gene end by 1 base; junction bases not matched to a gene: 18. CDR1 SEHNR and CDR2 FQNEAQ come from the germline V gene (reference sequence). CDR3 length equals 19 residues. This CDR3 is CASSPSFGQGRPFNYGYTF. CDR3 DNA: TGTGCCAGCAGCCCTAGTTTCGGACAGGGCCGACCTTTTAACTATGGCTACACCTTC.

CDR3 in amino acids: CASRNSNNEQFF. CDR3 DNA sequence: TGTGCCAGCAGAAACAGTAACAATGAGCAGTTCTTC. The genes are TRBV27 and TRBJ2-1; D is uncertain. Germline V gene sequence: CDR1 MNHEY, CDR2 SMNVEV (reference sequence). The CDR3 runs to 12 residues. Deletions cut 6 bases from V and 5 bases from J, with 8 bases between.

V is TRBV18 and J is TRBJ2-2, with 13 bases matching TRBD2. The ends lost 4 bases at V and 0 bases at J; junction bases unmatched: 2. Germline V gives CDR1 KGHSH, CDR2 LQKENI. CDR3 size: 17 residues. Here the CDR3 DNA reads TGTGCCAGCTCACGGGGACTAGCGGGGCCGAACACCGGGGAGCTGTTTTTT. Protein sequence: CASSRGLAGPNTGELFF.

The chain uses TRBV19 and TRBJ2-1, with D maybe TRBD2 (6 bases). Trimming removed 3 bases at V and 3 bases at J, with 12 bases between. The CDR3 is 15 amino acids. Germline CDR1 LNHDA, CDR2 SQIVND (reference sequence). As DNA, the CDR3 is TGTGCCAGTAGTATCTCGCTAGCGAGCTACAATGAGCAGTTCTTC. Translating it yields CASSISLASYNEQFF.

The chain couples TRBV5-1 to TRBJ1-4, with 7 bases fitting TRBD1. Germline trimming cut 4 bases from V and 0 bases from J; bases unmatched to any gene: 6. Germline lookup yields CDR1 SGHRS and CDR2 YFSETQ. The CDR3 is 16 residues long. CDR3 sequence reads: CASSLTGFATNEKLFF. CDR3 sequence (DNA): TGCGCCAGCAGCCTGACAGGGTTTGCAACTAATGAAAAACTGTTTTTT. The entire variable domain, with the rest obtained from reference TRBV5-1 and TRBJ1-4, is as follows: KAGVTQTPRYLIKTRGQQVTLSCSPISGHRSVSWYQQTPGQGLQFLFEYFSETQRNKGNFPGRFSGRQFSNSRSEMNVSTLELGDSALYLCASSLTGFATNEKLFFGSGTQLSVL.

This clone has a single count. This rearrangement joins TRBV5-4 to TRBJ1-3, with D hard to call. Trimming cost V 0 bases and J 0 bases, with 7 bases left between them. Germline-derived CDR1 and CDR2 are SGHNT and YYREEE (reference sequence). There are 15 residues in the CDR3. The CDR3 DNA is TGTGCCAGCAGCTTGGACGGACTCTCTGGAAACACCATATATTTT. Protein product: CASSLDGLSGNTIYF.

This sequence joins TRBV7-2 and TRBJ2-1; D gene ambiguous. Per the germline V gene, CDR1 is SGHTA and CDR2 is FQGNSA. V was cut by 5 bases and J by 2 bases, with 10 bases left in between. The CDR3 has 14 residues. This chain's CDR3 is CASSPGVTYNEQFF. CDR3 DNA: TGTGCCAGCAGCCCTGGTGTGACCTACAATGAGCAGTTCTTC. The full variable domain, completed using reference TRBV7-2 and TRBJ2-1, is GAGVSQSPSNKVTEKGKDVELRCDPISGHTALYWYRQSLGQGLEFLIYFQGNSAPDKSGLPSDRFSAERTGGSVSTLTIQRTQQEDSAVYLCASSPGVTYNEQFFGPGTRLTVL.

This chain links TRBV7-9 with TRBJ2-3; 10 bases fit TRBD2. The CDR3 sequence is 16 residues long. Looked up from germline, CDR1 is SEHNR and CDR2 is FQNEAQ (reference sequence). V lost 1 base and J lost 4; bases outside the gene matches: 5. The CDR3 DNA follows: TGTGCCAGCAGCTTAGACGTAGCGGGGGGCTCAGATACGCAGTATTTT. It yields the protein CASSLDVAGGSDTQYF.

J is TRBJ2-1 and V is TRBV18, with 12 bases identical to TRBD2. With V trimmed by 4 bases and J by 0 bases, 4 bases remained unmatched. This CDR3 has 17 amino acids. Germline CDR1 reads KGHSH; CDR2 reads LQKENI. In DNA, the CDR3 is TGTGCCAGCTCACTTACTAGCGGGGGGCCCTCCTACAATGAGCAGTTCTTC. As protein: CASSLTSGGPSYNEQFF.

This clone was detected once. The genes are TRBV30 and TRBJ2-1; 11 bases map to TRBD2. J gave up 5 bases and V 5 bases, and 2 bases lay outside the gene matches. This CDR3 comprises 13 residues. CDR1 and CDR2 from the germline V gene are GTSNPN and SVGIG (reference sequence). CDR3 sequence reads: CAWDSGGDNEQFF. The CDR3 DNA sequence: TGTGCCTGGGATAGCGGGGGGGACAATGAGCAGTTCTTC.

This sequence joins TRBV4-3 and TRBJ2-2; D might be TRBD2 (5 bases). The CDR3 runs to 16 residues. Deletions cut 0 bases from V and 4 bases from J, with 12 bases between. Germline V gene lookup returns CDR1 LGHNA and CDR2 YSLEER. The chain's CDR3 is CASSQDRTGLTGELFF. The CDR3 nucleotides read TGCGCCAGCAGCCAAGATCGGACTGGACTCACCGGGGAGCTGTTTTTT.

The V and J genes are TRBV7-9 and TRBJ1-2; D perhaps matches TRBD1 (6 bases). The CDR3 is 17 residues long. V lost 1 base to trimming and J lost 7 bases, with 22 bases between them. Germline lookup yields CDR1 SEHNR and CDR2 FQNEAQ (reference sequence). The CDR3 here is CASSLGLGGAHVGGYTF. The CDR3 DNA is TGTGCCAGCAGCTTAGGGCTCGGGGGGGCGCACGTCGGTGGCTACACCTTC.

This clone was observed once. The chain has TRBV24-1 and TRBJ1-2; D is unclear. V was shortened by 7 bases and J by 0 bases, with 23 bases between the two germline ends. Germline V lookup: CDR1 KGHDR, CDR2 SFDVKD. The CDR3 is 18 residues long. The CDR3 region has the DNA TGTGCCACCAGACCGGGCCCTTCTTTTGGGATAGCTAACTATGGCTACACCTTC. Protein product: CATRPGPSFGIANYGYTF.

This sequence joins TRBV10-3 and TRBJ1-1, with a weak D call TRBD1 (6 bases). Germline V gene data show CDR1 as ENHRY and CDR2 as SYGVKD. V lost 8 bases and J lost 1, with 14 bases in between. This CDR3 is 14 amino acids long. This chain's CDR3 is CAIGRGGTNTEAFF. The CDR3 DNA follows: TGTGCCATCGGGAGAGGGGGTACGAACACTGAAGCTTTCTTT.

The chain has TRBV6-5 and TRBJ1-4; 7 bases map to TRBD1. The CDR3 extends over 14 amino acids. Germline V gives CDR1 MNHEY, CDR2 SVGAGI. The V and J ends lost 6 bases and 8 bases, in that order; junction bases with no gene match: 9. CDR3 in amino acids: CASRKQGRKEKLFF. In DNA, the CDR3 is TGTGCCAGCAGGAAACAGGGGAGGAAGGAAAAACTGTTTTTT.

The CDR3 DNA reads TGTGCCAGCAGTGAAAGGGGGCTGAGGGATGGCTACACCTTC. Its translation: CASSERGLRDGYTF. The chain joins TRBV2 to TRBJ1-2; 7 nucleotides line up with TRBD1. CDR3 length equals 14 residues. V gave up 2 bases and J gave up 6 bases; unmatched junction bases: 6. Germline values: CDR1 SNHLY, CDR2 FYNNEI.